The 9 T cell receptor beta chains in this list originate from one sample, sequenced in a study of blood T cell repertoires in COVID-19. Data came from immunoSEQ multiplex PCR; TCRdb stores just in-frame clones and leaves some out. The sample carries roughly 460,000 clones, 70% to 90% recorded once. Specimen: peripheral blood. The receptors derive from a young man with COVID-19, enrolled during active disease.

The V call is TRBV7-6, the J call TRBJ2-1; 7 nucleotides agree with TRBD1. Germline V gene lookup returns CDR1 SGHVS and CDR2 FNYEAQ. This CDR3 is 16 amino acids long. The V gene end was trimmed by 5 bases and the J gene end by 0 bases; junction bases not matched to a gene: 7. CDR3 in amino acids: CASSIRGQSSYNEQFF. The CDR3 coding sequence is TGTGCCAGCAGCATAAGGGGACAGAGCTCCTACAATGAGCAGTTCTTC.

The J gene is TRBJ2-2, the V gene TRBV7-2; no firm D call. Trimming stripped 3 bases from V and 4 bases from J, with 12 bases between. Germline V gene sequence: CDR1 SGHTA, CDR2 FQGNSA. The CDR3 length is 15 residues. CDR3 nucleotides: TGTGCCAGCAGCTTTCCCCTAGGTGGCACCGGGGAGCTGTTTTTT. Protein sequence: CASSFPLGGTGELFF.

The chain carries TRBV11-2 and TRBJ2-1; 9 bases align to TRBD1. This CDR3 has 15 amino acids. V was clipped by 1 base and J by 7 bases; unmatched bases: 5. Germline lookup yields CDR1 SGHAT and CDR2 FQNNGV. The DNA for the CDR3 is TGTGCCAGCAGCTTAGCACGGACAGGGGTGAATGAGCAGTTCTTC. It specifies CASSLARTGVNEQFF.

The CDR3 reads CASSTAFGSESSYNEQFF. DNA of the CDR3: TGTGCCAGCAGTACCGCATTTGGAAGCGAGAGCTCCTACAATGAGCAGTTCTTC. The chain employs TRBV2 and TRBJ2-1; no definite D call. The CDR3 is 18 residues long. Germline V CDR1 and CDR2: SNHLY, FYNNEI. The V end lost 5 bases, the J end lost 0 bases, and 20 bases lay between the germline ends.

The rearrangement joins TRBV15 to TRBJ2-7, with TRBD2 matching over 9 bases. With 3 bases clipped from V and 6 bases from J, the junction kept 12 bases outside the gene matches. CDR1 LNHNV and CDR2 YYDKDF come from the germline V gene (reference sequence). The CDR3 loop spans 16 amino acids. The CDR3 DNA sequence: TGTGCCACCAGCAGTTTAGCGGGAGTGGGCCCCCGCGAGCAGTACTTC. Amino acid sequence: CATSSLAGVGPREQYF.

This chain links TRBV11-1 with TRBJ1-1, with D perhaps TRBD1 (6 bases). Germline assignment: CDR1 SGHAT and CDR2 FQDESV (reference sequence). CDR3 length equals 15 residues. Trimming removed 1 base at V and 0 bases at J, with 9 bases between. In DNA, the CDR3 is TGTGCCAGCAGCTTAGTCGCAGGGGTGAACACTGAAGCTTTCTTT. It yields the protein CASSLVAGVNTEAFF.

The V call is TRBV7-2, the J call TRBJ2-2; TRBD2 matches at 12 bases. The length of the CDR3 is 18 residues. Trimming cost V 1 base and J 1 base; bases outside gene matches: 4. CDR1 is SGHTA, CDR2 FQGNSA, per germline. The CDR3, as DNA: TGTGCCAGCAGCTTAGGGACTAGCGGGGTTAGGAACACCGGGGAGCTGTTTTTT. As protein: CASSLGTSGVRNTGELFF. The full variable domain, its missing parts supplied by reference TRBV7-2 and TRBJ2-2, is GAGVSQSPSNKVTEKGKDVELRCDPISGHTALYWYRQSLGQGLEFLIYFQGNSAPDKSGLPSDRFSAERTGGSVSTLTIQRTQQEDSAVYLCASSLGTSGVRNTGELFFGEGSRLTVL.

The gene calls are TRBV3-1 (or the pseudogene TRBV3-2) and TRBJ2-2; 8 bases are shared with TRBD1. Trimming cost V 3 bases and J 5 bases; bases outside gene matches: 5. Germline V gene sequence: CDR1 LGHDT, CDR2 YNNKEL (reference sequence). The CDR3 has 15 residues. The CDR3 loop is CASSQGTGPTGELFF. Here the CDR3 DNA reads TGTGCCAGCAGCCAGGGGACAGGACCGACCGGGGAGCTGTTTTTT.

V and J are TRBV7-2 and TRBJ2-3; 8 bases fit TRBD2. Germline CDR1 SGHTA, CDR2 FQGNSA. The CDR3 extends over 15 amino acids. The V segment lost 1 base and the J segment 3 bases; nucleotides outside the gene matches: 3. The DNA for the CDR3 is TGTGCCAGCAGCTTAGGTATAGCGGGGACAGATACGCAGTATTTT. It codes for CASSLGIAGTDTQYF.